This entry lists 19 T cell receptor beta chains sequenced from one sample in a study of T cell responses to AZD1222 COVID-19 vaccine (TCRdb year 2021). Libraries were prepared through the immunoSEQ multiplex PCR assay. What TCRdb holds here is the immuneACCESS table cut down to in-frame rearrangements. Part of the clones is not present; checked against another copy, under half of the missing clones reflect an unresolved V gene, and the others are unexplained. Counted in this sample were 150,000 or so clones; around 91% of them appeared once. 4% to 6% of the sample belongs to the ten largest clones. In light of the paper, this sample's time point label describes: baseline before first vaccination. Sequenced here: peripheral blood, sampled on day 0 of AZD1222 vaccination. These receptors all come from an adult in good health.

J is TRBJ1-2 and V is TRBV15; D is uncertain. Trimming stripped 2 bases from V and 4 bases from J, with 5 bases between. CDR1 is LNHNV and CDR2 is YYDKDF in the germline V gene (reference sequence). This CDR3 contains 12 residues. The CDR3 DNA sequence: TGTGCCACCAGCAGAAGCGGCTATGGCTACACCTTC. Protein sequence: CATSRSGYGYTF.

The rearrangement links TRBV3-1 (or the pseudogene TRBV3-2) to TRBJ2-7, with 7 bases fitting TRBD2. From germline, CDR1 is LGHDT and CDR2 YNNKEL (reference sequence). The CDR3 contains 16 residues. Trimming removed 1 base from V and 3 bases from J; junction bases left unmatched: 9. CDR3 bases: TGTGCCAGCAGCCAAGCGCCAGCGGGACCCTGCTACGAGCAGTACTTC. It is translated as CASSQAPAGPCYEQYF.

V usage is TRBV9 and J usage is TRBJ1-3; D unresolved. The CDR3 consists of 15 residues. Deletions cut 0 bases from V and 1 base from J, with 8 bases between. CDR1 is SGDLS and CDR2 is YYNGEE in the germline V gene. The CDR3 spells CASSVGGISGNTIYF. As DNA, the CDR3 is TGTGCCAGCAGCGTAGGTGGGATTTCTGGAAACACCATATATTTT.

In regard to this clone: This may come from a read error, since a much larger clone is one base off. The V and J genes are TRBV20-1 and TRBJ2-2; D is unclear. This CDR3 has 11 amino acids. CDR1 is DFQATT, CDR2 SNEGSKA, per germline (reference sequence). This CDR3 reads CSALNTEELFF. Written as DNA, the CDR3 is TGCAGTGCTCTGAACACCGAGGAGCTGTTTTTT.

The chain couples TRBV5-1 to TRBJ2-3, with 9 bases that match TRBD1. Germline loops: CDR1 SGHRS, CDR2 YFSETQ. Trimming took 3 bases from V and 2 from J; bases not matched to a gene: 1. The CDR3 length is 14 residues. The CDR3 is CASSWTGDTDTQYF. CDR3 DNA: TGCGCCAGCAGCTGGACAGGGGACACAGATACGCAGTATTTT.

This clone was detected once. The chain employs TRBV2 and TRBJ1-1, with 7 bases lining up with TRBD1. Germline CDR1 SNHLY, CDR2 FYNNEI. The CDR3 is 13 residues long. Germline trimming cut 7 bases from V and 5 bases from J; bases unmatched to any gene: 7. Here the CDR3 DNA reads TGTGCCAGCACCCTCGCCAGGGGGACTGAAGCTTTCTTT. It codes for CASTLARGTEAFF. Drawing the rest from reference TRBV2 and TRBJ1-1, the complete variable domain is EPEVTQTPSHQVTQMGQEVILRCVPISNHLYFYWYRQILGQKVEFLVSFYNNEISEKSEIFDDQFSVERPDGSNFTLKIRSTKLEDSAMYFCASTLARGTEAFFGQGTRLTVV.

This clone turned up a few times. The chain couples TRBV4-3 to TRBJ2-7, with TRBD2 matching over 7 bases. Looked up from germline, CDR1 is LGHNA and CDR2 is YSLEER. The CDR3 contains 16 residues. V lost 0 bases to trimming and J lost 7 bases; unmatched junction nucleotides: 12. CDR3 sequence: CASSQDLPGGSGEQYF. Written as DNA, the CDR3 is TGCGCCAGCAGCCAAGATCTTCCGGGGGGATCGGGGGAGCAGTACTTC.

Details on this clone: Within the sample, other DNA sequences also encode this same CDR3. This chain joins TRBV6-5 and TRBJ1-1; D not certain. The CDR3 runs to 13 residues. V was clipped by 2 bases and J by 1 base, with 5 bases between them. Germline lookup yields CDR1 MNHEY and CDR2 SVGAGI. The CDR3 loop reads CASSYRGNTEAFF. CDR3 coding DNA: TGTGCCAGCAGTTACCGAGGGAACACTGAAGCTTTCTTT.

V and J are TRBV25-1 and TRBJ1-2; D unresolved. This CDR3 is 12 amino acids long. The V end lost 4 bases, the J end lost 8 bases, and 11 bases lay between the germline ends. The germline gives CDR1 MGHDK, CDR2 SYGVNS. CDR3 coding DNA: TGTGCCAGCAGTGCCTATGCCCGGGGCTACACCTTC. It is translated as CASSAYARGYTF.

The genes are TRBV28 and TRBJ2-7; 7 bases align to TRBD1. The CDR3 has 15 residues. V lost 6 bases to trimming and J lost 2 bases; unmatched junction nucleotides: 10. CDR1 is MDHEN, CDR2 SYDVKM, per germline. CDR3 DNA sequence: TGTGCCAGCAGCTTTCGATACAGGGGCCCCTACGAGCAGTACTTC. Residues: CASSFRYRGPYEQYF.

This chain uses TRBV29-1 with TRBJ2-7; no clear D gene. Trimming cost V 5 bases and J 3 bases, with 8 bases left between them. The germline CDR1 and CDR2 sequences are SQVTM and ANQGSEA. The CDR3 has 11 amino acids. The CDR3 region has the DNA TGCAGCGTTCTGGAGAACTACGAGCAGTACTTC. This gives the protein CSVLENYEQYF.

The chain employs TRBV5-6 and TRBJ1-2; no firm D call. CDR1 and CDR2 from the germline V gene are SGHDT and YYEEEE. The CDR3 covers 13 residues. V was pared by 0 bases and J by 3 bases, with 6 bases between. As DNA, the CDR3 is TGTGCCAGCAGCTTGGGGTACGACTATGGCTACACCTTC. Its translation: CASSLGYDYGYTF.

The J gene is TRBJ1-5, the V gene TRBV7-9; 7 bases line up with TRBD1. This CDR3 contains 17 residues. Germline lookup yields CDR1 SEHNR and CDR2 FQNEAQ (reference sequence). With 4 bases clipped from V and 0 bases from J, the junction kept 9 bases outside the gene matches. The CDR3 coding sequence is TGTGCCAGCAGCTCCGGGACAGCCTCCTATAGCAATCAGCCCCAGCATTTT. The encoded protein is CASSSGTASYSNQPQHF.

The chain carries TRBV7-9 and TRBJ1-2, with 7 bases matching TRBD1. The J segment lost 2 bases and the V segment lost 3 bases, leaving 3 bases of the junction unmatched. The CDR3 length is 14 residues. The V gene's germline CDR1 is SEHNR and CDR2 FQNEAQ (reference sequence). CDR3 residues: CASSFWDSNYGYTF. The DNA of the CDR3 is TGTGCCAGCAGCTTTTGGGACAGCAACTATGGCTACACCTTC.

This clone was seen a single time. J is TRBJ2-7 and V is TRBV5-6; 8 bases align to TRBD1. Germline-derived CDR1 and CDR2 are SGHDT and YYEEEE. The CDR3 runs 15 residues. With V trimmed by 1 base and J by 5 bases, 8 bases remained unmatched. CDR3 nucleotide sequence: TGTGCCAGCAGCTTGATTGGACAGGGTAGGCACGAGCAGTACTTC. It codes for CASSLIGQGRHEQYF.

V gene TRBV7-3 combines with J gene TRBJ2-1, with TRBD1 matching over 9 bases. Per germline, CDR1 SGHTA and CDR2 FQGTGA. The CDR3 extends over 18 amino acids. V shed 4 bases, J shed 8 bases, and the junction held 18 bases outside the gene matches. CDR3 bases: TGTGCCAGCAGCTCCCAACCGGGACAGGGATATTCAGTGGATGAGCAGTTCTTC. As protein: CASSSQPGQGYSVDEQFF.

V is TRBV6-5 and J is TRBJ1-2; weak D call: TRBD1 (5 bases). This CDR3 contains 13 residues. Germline V CDR1 and CDR2: MNHEY, SVGAGI. V was trimmed by 5 bases and J by 0 bases, leaving 7 bases between them. The CDR3 DNA sequence: TGTGCCAGCAGTCCGGACACTAACTATGGCTACACCTTC. It translates to CASSPDTNYGYTF.

The chain uses TRBV15 and TRBJ1-1; D is unclear. This CDR3 contains 15 residues. Germline V gene data show CDR1 as LNHNV and CDR2 as YYDKDF (reference sequence). Trimming removed 3 bases at V and 3 bases at J, with 14 bases between. The CDR3: CATSRGGRADTEAFF. Here the CDR3 DNA reads TGTGCCACCAGCAGGGGCGGACGTGCCGACACTGAAGCTTTCTTT.

This clone has only one observation. This rearrangement joins TRBV6-5 to TRBJ2-5; TRBD1 aligns across 7 bases. Germline loops: CDR1 MNHEY, CDR2 SVGAGI. This CDR3 is built from 13 residues. Trimming cost V 6 bases and J 4 bases; bases outside gene matches: 5. The CDR3 DNA reads as TGTGCCAGCAGGGATCGGGACAGAGAGACCCAGTACTTC. Translated: CASRDRDRETQYF.